The clone carrying this T cell receptor beta chain has just a few counts. Its antigen is unidentified. The CDR3 is 14 residues long. Germline CDR1 and CDR2: SGHNT and YENEEA. V was pared by 8 bases and J by 3 bases, with 16 bases between. These data are taken from a study of cytomegalovirus exposure and HLA in healthy donors. Study observations and caveats: Sequencing probably produced one cluster of sequence variants that were highly shared. The study listed some 160 cytomegalovirus-associated TCR beta chains.

It was with 60 Vbeta and 13 Jbeta primers that the PCR ran. The method was immunoSEQ multiplex PCR; TCRdb's version includes in-frame clones alone and lacks a portion of them. The sample holds approximately 150,000 clones, around 80% seen once. Sequencing was done on a sample of PBMCs. This sequence joins TRBV11-3 and TRBJ1-1; no reliable D call. The receptor was isolated from a young woman in good health and CMV-seropositive. This CDR3 is CASGPGGMDTEAFF. DNA for the CDR3: TGTGCCAGCGGCCCCGGAGGGATGGACACTGAAGCTTTCTTT.